This T cell receptor (beta chain) was profiled in a study of T-cell memory formation after mild COVID-19. About the study: Largely, the TCR clusters proved donor specific.

V lost 4 bases, J lost 8 bases, and 17 bases lay in between. Germline-derived CDR1 and CDR2 are MNHEY and SVGAGI. The CDR3 is 15 amino acids. UMIs and sample barcodes were carried by the TCR alpha and TCR beta cDNA libraries that 5'RACE produced using constant-segment primers. TCRdb ran MiXCR on the 5' RACE reads and lists one entry per CDR3 protein. The repertoire includes around 200,000 distinct CDR3 sequences, 27% of them detected once, and about 10% sits in the top ten. This clonotype showed up just a few times. The antigen is undetermined. Study outcomes and limitations: Contracting clones, day 15 to 85, had balanced CD4/CD8, and later expanders favored CD4+.

The material sequenced was PBMCs or a T cell subset sorted from them (not recorded which). This receptor was obtained from an adult woman who had mild COVID-19 (a few samples of this study predate the infection). Cell type and time point are not known. V gene TRBV6-5 combines with J gene TRBJ1-4, with D tentatively TRBD1 (6 bases). CDR3 nucleotides: TGTGCCAGCAGTTTCTCGACAGGCACTGGAGAAAAACTGTTTTTT. Translating it yields CASSFSTGTGEKLFF.